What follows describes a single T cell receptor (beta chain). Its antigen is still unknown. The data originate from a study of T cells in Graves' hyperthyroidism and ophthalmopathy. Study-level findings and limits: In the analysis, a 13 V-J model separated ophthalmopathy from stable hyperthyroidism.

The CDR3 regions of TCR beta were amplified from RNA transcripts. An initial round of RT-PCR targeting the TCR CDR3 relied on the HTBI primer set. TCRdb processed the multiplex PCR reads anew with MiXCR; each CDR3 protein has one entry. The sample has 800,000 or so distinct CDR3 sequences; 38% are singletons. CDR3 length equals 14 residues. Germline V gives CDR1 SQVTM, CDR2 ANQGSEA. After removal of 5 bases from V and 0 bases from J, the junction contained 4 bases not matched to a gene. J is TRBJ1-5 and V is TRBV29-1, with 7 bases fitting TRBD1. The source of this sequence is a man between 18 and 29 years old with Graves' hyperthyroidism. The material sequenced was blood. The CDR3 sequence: CSVTTGDSNQPQHF. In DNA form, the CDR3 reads TGCAGCGTTACTACAGGGGATAGCAATCAGCCCCAGCATTTT. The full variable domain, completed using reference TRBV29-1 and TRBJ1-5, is SAVISQKPSRDICQRGTSLTIQCQVDSQVTMMFWYRQQPGQSLTLIATANQGSEATYESGFVIDKFPISRPNLTFSTLTVSNMSPEDSSIYLCSVTTGDSNQPQHFGDGTRLSIL.